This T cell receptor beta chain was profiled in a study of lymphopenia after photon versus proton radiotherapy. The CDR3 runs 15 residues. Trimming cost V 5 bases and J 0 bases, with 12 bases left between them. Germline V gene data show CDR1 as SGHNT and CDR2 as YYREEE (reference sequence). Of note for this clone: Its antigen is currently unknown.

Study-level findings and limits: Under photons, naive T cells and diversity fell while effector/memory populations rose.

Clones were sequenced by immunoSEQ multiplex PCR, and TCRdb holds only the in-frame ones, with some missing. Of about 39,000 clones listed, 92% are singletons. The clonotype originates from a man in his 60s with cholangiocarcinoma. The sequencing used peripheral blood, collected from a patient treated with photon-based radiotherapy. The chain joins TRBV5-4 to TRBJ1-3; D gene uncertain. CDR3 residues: CASSQDFHSGNTIYF. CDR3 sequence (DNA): TGTGCCAGCAGTCAGGACTTCCACTCTGGAAACACCATATATTTT.